The T cell receptor beta chain described here comes from a study of a mutant IDH1 vaccine in newly diagnosed glioma. The V gene's germline CDR1 is MNHNS and CDR2 SASEGT. This CDR3 is 12 amino acids long. V was cut by 2 bases and J by 3 bases, with 4 bases left in between. The time point denotes: week 47, end of study. Topical imiquimod was applied with each vaccine dose, which held 300 ug of mutant IDH1 20-mer peptide. As to this clone: The antigen is unknown.

Using immunoSEQ multiplex PCR, the repertoire was profiled, and TCRdb retains in-frame clones only, with some absent. The sample lists under 60,000 clones, approximately 76% occurring once. V usage is TRBV6-1 and J usage is TRBJ1-1, with D unclear. The clonotype comes from a woman aged 40-49 years with glioma. Some clones in this sample may be carry-over from other donors' samples. The sequenced sample was PBMCs, obtained from a glioma patient whose treatment included an IDH1 peptide vaccine. The CDR3 sequence is CASSELYTEAFF. The CDR3, as DNA: TGTGCCAGCAGTGAATTGTACACTGAAGCTTTCTTT.